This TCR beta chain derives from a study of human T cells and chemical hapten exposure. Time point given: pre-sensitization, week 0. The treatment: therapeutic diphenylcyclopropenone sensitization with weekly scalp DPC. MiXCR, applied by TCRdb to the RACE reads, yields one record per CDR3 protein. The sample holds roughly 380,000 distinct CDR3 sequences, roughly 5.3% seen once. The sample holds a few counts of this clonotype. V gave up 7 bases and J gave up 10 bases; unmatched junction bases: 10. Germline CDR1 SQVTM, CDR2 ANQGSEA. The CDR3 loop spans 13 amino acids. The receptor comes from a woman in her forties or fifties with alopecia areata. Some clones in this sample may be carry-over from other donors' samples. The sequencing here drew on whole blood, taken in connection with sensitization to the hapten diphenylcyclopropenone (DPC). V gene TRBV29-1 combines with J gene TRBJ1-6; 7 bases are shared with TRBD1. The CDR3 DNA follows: TGCAGCGCTAGAGAGGGGGCGCAATCACCCCTCCACTTT. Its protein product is CSAREGAQSPLHF.